One and the same sample provided the 3 T cell receptor beta chains below, sequenced in a study of Ad26.COV2.S vaccination and SARS-CoV-2 variants. Here immunoSEQ multiplex PCR was the method, and the copy in TCRdb shows in-frame clones only, minus some. The sample has some 500,000 clones; roughly 89% are singletons. The treatment is: over 15 received Ad26.COV2.S at low or high dose, single or two shots; 5 received placebo; per-sample allocation not given. Sampling happened 63 days after the first vaccine or placebo injection. The sequencing here drew on peripheral blood, taken in a trial of Ad26.COV2.S vaccine versus placebo. These TCRs come from a person aged 18 to 65 who received the Ad26.COV2.S COVID-19 vaccine or a placebo.

The V gene is TRBV6-2 or TRBV6-3, the J gene TRBJ1-1; the D gene is possibly TRBD1 (5 bases). There are 16 residues in the CDR3. Germline-derived CDR1 and CDR2 are MNHEY and SVGEGT. The ends were cut back, 5 bases at V and 6 bases at J, with 22 bases in the middle. The CDR3 DNA follows: TGTGCCAGCAGTACCCCTCCACGGGGCCGGGACGCTGAAGCTTTCTTT. The encoded protein is CASSTPPRGRDAEAFF.

The CDR3, as DNA: TGTGCCAGCTCACCACGACGGAATGAGCAGTTCTTC. Its protein product is CASSPRRNEQFF. V and J are TRBV18 and TRBJ2-1; D is unclear. Trimming stripped 1 base from V and 7 bases from J, with 5 bases between. Germline assignment: CDR1 KGHSH and CDR2 LQKENI. This CDR3 is 12 amino acids long.

The chain couples TRBV13 to TRBJ1-2; D is unclear. This CDR3 is 15 amino acids long. Deletions cut 3 bases from V and 4 bases from J, with 15 bases between. Germline V lookup: CDR1 PRHDT, CDR2 FYEKMQ (reference sequence). The DNA for the CDR3 is TGTGCCAGCAGCTTCCGGGCAGGCAGTCCCTATGGCTACACCTTC. Protein sequence: CASSFRAGSPYGYTF.